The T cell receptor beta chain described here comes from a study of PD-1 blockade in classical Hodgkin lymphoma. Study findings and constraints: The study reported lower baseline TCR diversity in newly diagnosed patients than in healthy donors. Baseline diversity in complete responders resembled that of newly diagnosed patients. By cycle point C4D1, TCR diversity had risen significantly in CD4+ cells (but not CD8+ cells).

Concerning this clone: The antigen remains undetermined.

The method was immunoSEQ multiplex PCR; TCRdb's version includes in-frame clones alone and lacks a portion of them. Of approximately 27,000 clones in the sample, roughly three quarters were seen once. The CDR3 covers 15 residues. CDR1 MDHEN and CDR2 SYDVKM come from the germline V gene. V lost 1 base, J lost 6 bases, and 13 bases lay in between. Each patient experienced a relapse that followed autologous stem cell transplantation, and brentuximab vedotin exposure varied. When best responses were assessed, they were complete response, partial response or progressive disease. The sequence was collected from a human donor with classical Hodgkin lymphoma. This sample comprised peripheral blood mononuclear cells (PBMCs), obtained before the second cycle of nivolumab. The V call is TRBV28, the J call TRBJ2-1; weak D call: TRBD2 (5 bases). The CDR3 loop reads CASSLFRRGVNEQFF. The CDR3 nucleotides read TGTGCCAGCAGTTTATTTCGCCGGGGAGTCAATGAGCAGTTCTTC.